This entry lists 10 T cell receptor beta chains sequenced from one sample in a study of T cell repertoires in cytomegalovirus infection. TCRdb recomputed calls from the reads with MiXCR, one row per CDR3 protein. The sample comprises more than 200,000 distinct CDR3 sequences, approximately 8.3% of which are singletons, and about 15% rests with the top ten. The sample comprised PBMCs. These receptors came from a human donor in good health (CMV status not recorded). Some clones in this sample may be carry-over from other donors' samples.

The genes are TRBV29-1 and TRBJ1-1; TRBD1 matches at 7 bases. Losses at the gene ends were 5 bases for V and 4 bases for J; bases not matched to a gene: 4. This CDR3 contains 12 residues. Per germline, CDR1 SQVTM and CDR2 ANQGSEA. CDR3 in DNA: TGCAGCGTTAGCAGGGGGGGCACTGAAGCTTTCTTT. This gives the protein CSVSRGGTEAFF.

Of note for this clonotype: One end of the junction varies from germline; a read error may be responsible. V and J are TRBV28 and TRBJ2-7; possible D gene TRBD2, 5 bases. Germline lookup yields CDR1 MDHEN and CDR2 SYDVKM. The CDR3 has 14 residues. CDR3 sequence: CASSLSGLFYEQYF. The CDR3 coding sequence is TGTGCCAGCAGCTTATCCGGACTCTTCTACGAGCAGTACTTC.

This clonotype was observed at least ten times. The chain links TRBV6-2 or TRBV6-3 to TRBJ1-3, with D uncertain. V lost 5 bases, J lost 1 base, and 15 bases lay in between. The CDR3 covers 16 residues. CDR1 is MNHEY, CDR2 SVGEGT, per germline. The CDR3 reads CASSEPARGSGNTIYF. The CDR3 DNA reads as TGTGCCAGCAGTGAACCGGCCAGAGGATCTGGAAACACCATATATTTT.

J is TRBJ1-4 and V is TRBV27, with TRBD1 identical over 9 bases. V trimming: 6 bases; J trimming: 10 bases; junction bases outside the gene matches: 12. The CDR3 is 15 amino acids. Germline V gene data show CDR1 as MNHEY and CDR2 as SMNVEV (reference sequence). The CDR3 here is CASSLGGTGHGKLFF. The CDR3 DNA follows: TGTGCCAGCAGCTTGGGCGGGACAGGGCACGGAAAACTGTTTTTT.

This clonotype was seen repeatedly, ten times or more. The gene calls are TRBV7-2 and TRBJ2-2, with TRBD2 matching over 8 bases. CDR1 is SGHTA, CDR2 FQGNSA, per germline. The CDR3 totals 14 residues. V was clipped by 5 bases and J by 5 bases; unmatched bases: 4. CDR3 DNA: TGTGCCAGCAGCCTTCGGGGGGGAACCGGGGAGCTGTTTTTT. As protein: CASSLRGGTGELFF.

The chain employs TRBV7-6 and TRBJ2-3, with TRBD2 identical over 10 bases. This CDR3 is built from 15 residues. The germline V gene encodes CDR1 SGHVS and CDR2 FNYEAQ. Unmatched junction bases numbered 4, after V lost 5 bases and J lost 2 bases. For the CDR3, the DNA is TGTGCCAGCAGCAAAGGGACTAGCGCCACAGATACGCAGTATTTT. Amino acid sequence: CASSKGTSATDTQYF.

This clonotype occurred many times. The chain uses TRBV7-8 and TRBJ2-1; 10 bases are shared with TRBD2. With V trimmed by 2 bases and J by 2 bases, 12 bases remained unmatched. CDR3 length: 19 residues. Germline V gene sequence: CDR1 SGHVS, CDR2 FQNEAQ. CDR3 amino acids: CASSLRVAGGPRTYNEQFF. The CDR3 bases are TGTGCCAGCAGCTTAAGAGTAGCGGGGGGCCCCCGTACCTACAATGAGCAGTTCTTC.

The rearrangement links TRBV11-2 to TRBJ2-7, with 9 bases that match TRBD2. Germline lookup yields CDR1 SGHAT and CDR2 FQNNGV. V lost 0 bases and J lost 13; bases outside the gene matches: 7. There are 13 residues in the CDR3. In nucleotides, the CDR3 is TGTGCCAGCAGCTTAGATATAGCGGGAGAGTTCTACTTC. Protein sequence: CASSLDIAGEFYF.

V and J are TRBV19 and TRBJ2-2; TRBD2 matches at 9 bases. The V and J ends lost 6 bases and 5 bases, in that order; junction bases with no gene match: 19. This CDR3 has 19 residues. Germline loops: CDR1 LNHDA, CDR2 SQIVND (reference sequence). This CDR3 is CASSPWGSGRYQVTGELFF. Here the CDR3 DNA reads TGTGCCAGTAGCCCCTGGGGTAGCGGGAGATATCAAGTTACCGGGGAGCTGTTTTTT.

This clonotype has at least ten counts. This chain links TRBV7-8 with TRBJ1-1; no firm D call. CDR3 size: 14 residues. Per germline, CDR1 SGHVS and CDR2 FQNEAQ. Trimming shortened V by 1 base and J by 11 bases, and 17 bases separated the two germline ends. The CDR3 DNA follows: TGTGCCAGCAGCTTAGTGCGGCAGAATGGCGGCGCTTTCTTT. Translating it yields CASSLVRQNGGAFF.